Sequencing of this TCR beta chain was carried out in a study of memory CD4+ T cells and cytomegalovirus serostatus. Study at large: Donors were healthy Belgian adults, several CMV seropositive and under 30 seronegative. General study points: CD4+ memory repertoires contained about two fifths of the 164 reported CMV TCRbeta sequences.

This clone was observed a few times. Its antigen is unidentified. Single viable CD3+CD4+CD8-CD45RO+ cells were sorted as the memory CD4+ T cells. Positive selection with CD4 microbeads enriched total CD4+ T cells. Under the authors' procedure: After removing out-of-frame reads, under 2.5 million distinct TCRbeta sequences remained. Only in-frame clones appear in the TCRdb table, and some are missing; sequencing was by immunoSEQ multiplex PCR. V, J and clone size are those of that table, while D and trimming were read from the DNA. The sample has 75,000 to 90,000 clones; about 85% are singletons. V dropped 0 bases and J dropped 3 bases, with 6 bases sitting between them. CDR1 is SGDLS, CDR2 YYNGEE, per germline. The length of the CDR3 is 14 residues.

The sequenced sample consisted of memory CD4+ T cells from blood. The receptor comes from an adult in good health and CMV-seronegative. The rearrangement joins TRBV9 to TRBJ2-2; weak D call: TRBD1 (5 bases). CDR3 sequence reads: CASSVEGYTGELFF. CDR3 DNA: TGTGCCAGCAGCGTAGAGGGGTACACCGGGGAGCTGTTTTTT.